The entry below describes one T cell receptor beta chain. Its antigen is unidentified. The entry originates in a study of early stage breast cancer tumors. Study-wide background: Of 15 to 20 invasive breast tumors, about a dozen were hormone receptor-positive, HER2-negative. Under 10 ER+/PR+/HER2- tumors were invasive ductal; a few were invasive lobular. The study, taken as a whole, reports: Compared with adjacent normal breast, tumors showed about 2.4-fold denser, more clonal T cells.

Germline lookup yields CDR1 KGHSH and CDR2 LQKENI. V shed 6 bases, J shed 9 bases, and the junction held 10 bases outside the gene matches. This CDR3 has 16 residues. Data came from immunoSEQ multiplex PCR; TCRdb stores just in-frame clones and leaves some out. The sample lists roughly 30,000 clones, roughly four fifths occurring once. Sequenced sample: breast tumor tissue. This chain uses TRBV18 with TRBJ2-1, with 14 bases identical to TRBD2. The receptor was derived from a person aged 30-39 years with breast cancer. In nucleotides, the CDR3 is TGTGCCAGCTCGCCGACTAGCGGGAGGGGCTGGGGTGAGCAGTTCTTC. Translated: CASSPTSGRGWGEQFF.